The source of this T cell receptor (beta chain) is a study of cytotoxic CD8 clonotypes in ibrutinib-treated CLL (dated by TCRdb to the early 2020s). A note on the overall study: The cohort had about ten relapsed/refractory and more than 14 treatment-naive patients; around 17 were IGHV unmutated. Partial responses were observed in approximately 24 patients and complete responses in 2; after a median follow-up of 68 months, remission was maintained in roughly 14 patients and progression was observed in approximately twelve. The response samples were drawn at a median of approximately 11 months into treatment, with a range of roughly 6 to 40 months. An average of around 250,000 productive templates and 94,082 productive rearrangements was obtained per sample. Longitudinal samples were available for about 30% of the roughly 90 trial participants. Cryopreserved peripheral blood mononuclear cells were obtained prior to treatment, at the time of response, and at either disease progression or sustained remission. Every remission and progressive disease sample was obtained while ibrutinib was still being received by the patients. Summary of the overall study and its limitations: Baseline clonality exceeded that of age-matched healthy donors and correlated strongly with circulating CD8+ T-cell counts. Lymph node repertoires were not examined, and the timing of sampling was not matched between patients in sustained remission and those whose disease progressed. Public clonotypes were rare and either shrank or stayed stable during treatment, and the rise in clonality at ibrutinib response reflected expansion of private clonotypes. An increase in clonality was observed at ibrutinib response, with clonality remaining stable during sustained remission and falling back toward baseline at progression.

For TCR beta library preparation, roughly 2.1 micrograms of genomic DNA were isolated from cryopreserved PBMCs. Longitudinal blood samples from CLL patients on ibrutinib monotherapy underwent high-throughput TCR beta sequencing. The patients were enrolled in a single-center, open-label phase 2 trial of ibrutinib monotherapy. This clone was detected a few times. Its binding antigen is unknown. The record has no base qualities; no much larger clone is one base away. The goal of deep resolution MiSeq sequencing was a depth between 1 in 1 million and 1 in 200,000 T cells, and coverage averaged 10x per clonotype. The immunoSEQ hsTCRB Kit was used to generate the TCR beta libraries. Under the source paper's analysis protocol: ImmunoSEQ Data Assistant and ImmunoSEQ Analyzer were used for data analysis, and V, D and J genes were assigned according to IMGT definitions. Clonality, with values ranging from 0 to 1, was calculated as one minus the normalized Shannon entropy of productive rearrangement frequencies. Only overrepresented clonotypes making up at least 0.05% of the repertoire of each patient were included in the public clonotype analysis. Repertoires from approximately 13 age-matched healthy donors in immuneACCESS were used as clonality controls. This immuneACCESS table, as held by TCRdb, lists in-frame sequences with V and J called but not all clones. Of the missing ones, under half trace to an unresolved V gene in checked studies; the others have no known cause. That table supplies the V and J calls and clone size; D and trimming were determined from the DNA. The sample records 300,000 to 400,000 clones, 67% of which are singletons. Roughly 6.7% of the sample rests with the top ten.

Taken from cysteine to phenylalanine, the CDR3 has 13 residues. Here the CDR3 DNA is all that survives: 39 bases in frame from base 1. V is reduced by 8 bases and J by 1 base, leaving a spacing of 12 bases between them. CDR1 and CDR2, looked up from the germline V gene, are MNHEY and SVGAGI. The receptor was derived from a human donor with chronic lymphocytic leukemia. The sequence joins TRBV6-5 to TRBJ2-7, and TRBD1 may be the D gene, going by 7 matching bases. The source material was PBMCs, sampled after 36 months of ibrutinib treatment. The DNA sequence is TGTGCCAGCCAGCAGGGGGGATCCTACGAGCAGTACTTC. Its protein is CASQQGGSYEQYF.